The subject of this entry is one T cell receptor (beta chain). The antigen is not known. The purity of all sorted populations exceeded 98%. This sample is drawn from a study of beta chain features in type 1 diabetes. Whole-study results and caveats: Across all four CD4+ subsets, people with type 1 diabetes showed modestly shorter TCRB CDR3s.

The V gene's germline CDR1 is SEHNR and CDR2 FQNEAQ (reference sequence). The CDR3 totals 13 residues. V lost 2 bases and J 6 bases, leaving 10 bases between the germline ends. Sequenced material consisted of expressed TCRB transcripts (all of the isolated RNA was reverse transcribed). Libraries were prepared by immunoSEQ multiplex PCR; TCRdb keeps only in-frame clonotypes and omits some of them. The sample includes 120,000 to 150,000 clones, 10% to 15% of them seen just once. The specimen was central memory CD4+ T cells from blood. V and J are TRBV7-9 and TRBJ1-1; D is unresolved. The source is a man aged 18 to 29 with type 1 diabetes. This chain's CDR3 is CASSLLRSAEAFF. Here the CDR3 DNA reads TGTGCCAGCAGCTTACTCAGGAGCGCTGAAGCTTTCTTT.